This entry features one T cell receptor beta chain sequence. The sample originates from a study of technical replicates of blood from a handful of donors. The germline V and J ends were trimmed by 2 bases and 5 bases, with 12 bases remaining between them. Germline V gene sequence: CDR1 LNHDA, CDR2 SQIVND (reference sequence). This CDR3 region has 14 residues. Assay: immunoSEQ multiplex PCR; the TCRdb copy retains only in-frame clones and omits some. The sample has approximately 73,000 clones, 90% to 95% seen once. This TCR derives from a human donor in good health. V is TRBV19 and J is TRBJ2-5; tentative D call: TRBD1 (6 bases). The specimen sequenced was T cells isolated from PBMCs. The CDR3 sequence: CASSITYQGETQYF. CDR3 DNA: TGTGCCAGTAGTATAACATACCAGGGGGAGACCCAGTACTTC. Supplemented by reference TRBV19 and TRBJ2-5, the full variable domain reads DGGITQSPKYLFRKEGQNVTLSCEQNLNHDAMYWYRQDPGQGLRLIYYSQIVNDFQKGDIAEGYSVSREKKESFPLTVTSAQKNPTAFYLCASSITYQGETQYFGPGTRLLVL.